The rows below give T cell receptor beta chains drawn from one sample of a study of blood T cell repertoires in COVID-19. TCRdb's copy holds only in-frame clones and misses some; the assay was immunoSEQ multiplex PCR. Of about 180,000 clones detected, roughly nine tenths appear once; the ten largest clones hold 1% to 1.5%. The specimen was PBMCs or T cells enriched from blood (not recorded which). The receptors were gathered from a human donor with acute COVID-19. The donor label of this sample is uncertain. CDR3s include the opening cysteine and the closing phenylalanine or tryptophan. A D gene is named only where the DNA matches it firmly. Some rows have no size entry. The others give once, few or many, or a class for an expanded clone.

>-|-|TRBV6-6|TRBJ1-2
CASSLSLATANDYGYTF
TGTGCCAGCAGTCTGAGCCTGGCGACAGCTAACGACTATGGCTACACCTTC
>-|TRBD1|TRBV11-3|TRBJ2-2
CASSSRGPPLAGELFF
TGTGCCAGCAGCTCCAGGGGGCCGCCTTTAGCCGGGGAGCTGTTTTTT
>-|TRBD1|TRBV2|TRBJ1-5
CASSELRGRAQPQHF
TGTGCCAGCAGTGAACTAAGGGGGCGGGCTCAGCCCCAGCATTTT
>-|-|TRBV5-1|TRBJ1-1
CASSLKGGENTEAFF
TGCGCCAGCAGCTTGAAAGGGGGTGAGAACACTGAAGCTTTCTTT
>-|TRBD1|TRBV19|TRBJ1-1
CASSRTGSGTEAFF
TGTGCCAGTAGTAGGACAGGGTCGGGCACTGAAGCTTTCTTT
>-|-|TRBV6-2/TRBV6-3|TRBJ2-5
CASSWRRGGETQYF
TGTGCCAGCAGTTGGCGGCGGGGAGGAGAGACCCAGTACTTC
>-|-|TRBV11-2|TRBJ1-3
CASSFSGRSGNTIYF
TGTGCCAGCAGCTTCTCGGGTCGCTCTGGAAACACCATATATTTT
>once|TRBD1|TRBV7-6|TRBJ2-2
CASSLRQGQNTGELFF
TGTGCCAGCAGCCTGAGACAGGGGCAGAACACCGGGGAGCTGTTTTTT
>-|-|TRBV6-5|TRBJ1-2
CASSYRRTAHYGYTF
TGTGCCAGCAGTTATCGACGAACAGCCCACTATGGCTACACCTTC
>-|TRBD2|TRBV6-5|TRBJ2-7
CASYPTSGGATEQYF
TGTGCCAGCTATCCCACTAGCGGGGGGGCCACCGAGCAGTACTTC
>-|-|TRBV5-1|TRBJ1-2
CASSLEGTVGGYTF
TGCGCCAGCAGCTTGGAAGGGACTGTAGGTGGCTACACCTTC
>-|TRBD2|TRBV10-3|TRBJ2-5
CAISEPSGGKSETQYF
TGTGCCATCAGTGAACCTAGCGGGGGGAAGTCAGAGACCCAGTACTTC
>-|-|TRBV4-2|TRBJ2-2
CASSQDGRGTGELFF
TGTGCCAGCAGCCAAGATGGTAGGGGCACCGGGGAGCTGTTTTTT
>-|-|TRBV4-1|TRBJ1-1
CASSQDSPTEAFF
TGCGCCAGCAGCCAAGATTCCCCTACTGAAGCTTTCTTT
>-|-|TRBV4-1|TRBJ2-1
CASSHPGHKLNSYNEQFF
TGCGCCAGCAGCCATCCGGGACACAAGTTAAACTCCTACAATGAGCAGTTCTTC
>-|-|TRBV4-1|TRBJ2-6
CASSQEVGLSGANVLTF
TGCGCCAGCAGCCAAGAGGTGGGGCTCTCTGGGGCCAACGTCCTGACTTTC
>-|-|TRBV30|TRBJ2-5
CAWSQETQYF
TGTGCCTGGAGCCAGGAGACCCAGTACTTC
>-|TRBD2|TRBV12-5|TRBJ2-5
CASGFRTGLAGVRLPETQYF
TGTGCTAGTGGTTTCCGTACCGGACTAGCGGGGGTGCGCCTCCCGGAGACCCAGTACTTC
>-|TRBD2|TRBV4-2|TRBJ2-3
CASSQDRQRGFTDTQYF
TGTGCCAGCAGCCAAGATCGGCAGCGGGGGTTCACAGATACGCAGTATTTT
>-|TRBD1|TRBV4-1|TRBJ2-2
CASSQDAGGNTGELFF
TGCGCCAGCAGCCAAGATGCAGGGGGAAACACCGGGGAGCTGTTTTTT
>-|-|TRBV19|TRBJ1-1
CASSPTGNTEAFF
TGTGCCAGTAGTCCCACAGGGAACACTGAAGCTTTCTTT
>-|-|TRBV7-2|TRBJ2-5
CASSLFGRGAQTQYF
TGTGCCAGCAGCTTATTCGGTCGCGGGGCCCAGACCCAGTACTTC
>-|-|TRBV29-1|TRBJ2-7
CSVGDLRTYEQYF
TGCAGCGTTGGGGACTTACGAACCTACGAGCAGTACTTC
>-|TRBD2|TRBV4-2|TRBJ2-5
CASSQLKAGDHRGAQYF
TGTGCCAGCAGCCAATTGAAGGCGGGGGACCACAGAGGGGCCCAGTACTTC
>-|-|TRBV7-2|TRBJ2-7
CASSLFDSSYEQYF
TGTGCCAGCAGCTTATTCGACAGCTCCTACGAGCAGTACTTC